The following is a T cell receptor (beta chain) sequence with its context. This sample includes further DNA sequences coding for the same CDR3. This specimen comes from a study of blood T cell repertoires in COVID-19. On the study more broadly: The origin of the acute and convalescent COVID-19 samples was the United States, Italy and Spain.

Trimming removed 2 bases at V and 0 bases at J, with 5 bases between. This CDR3 spans 13 amino acids. Germline CDR1 SGHRS, CDR2 YFSETQ. Per the original methods: Cell counts per sample came from amplifying reference gene primers. Clones were read by immunoSEQ multiplex PCR, and TCRdb kept only the in-frame ones, dropping some. D and trimming come from the DNA, and the V and J calls and clone size come from that table. The profile shows roughly 160,000 clones, roughly 86% of them singletons. The source of this sequence is a man aged 18 to 35 with acute or convalescent COVID-19. The chain has TRBV5-1 and TRBJ1-1; no reliable D call. The sample consisted of peripheral blood. Here the CDR3 DNA reads TGCGCCAGCAGCTTACAGATGAACACTGAAGCTTTCTTT. This encodes CASSLQMNTEAFF.